The source of this TCR beta chain is a study of cytomegalovirus exposure and HLA in healthy donors. Study-level results: The study flagged around 150 TCR beta chains as cytomegalovirus-associated. TCR clusters originating in the first cohort tended to co-occur in the roughly 120 validation repertoires, according to a later analysis. Most sequenced TCRs were rare (though some public TCRs occurred in many donors).

As regards this clone: Antigen unknown.

Assay used: immunoSEQ multiplex PCR; TCRdb lists only in-frame clones, some missing. The table lists 130,000 to 150,000 clones, approximately 90% of them singletons. Germline V lookup: CDR1 SGHKS, CDR2 YYEKEE (reference sequence). The CDR3 length is 14 residues. J lost 8 bases, V lost 6 bases, and 10 bases had no gene match. Specimen: PBMCs. This chain links TRBV5-5 with TRBJ1-4; TRBD1 matches 7 bases. The sequence was obtained from a woman under 40 in good health and CMV-seropositive. The CDR3 spells CASNLRTGDEKLFF. For the CDR3, the DNA is TGTGCCAGCAACCTTCGGACAGGCGACGAAAAACTGTTTTTT. Together with reference TRBV5-5 and TRBJ1-4, the CDR3 gives the full variable domain: DAGVTQSPTHLIKTRGQQVTLRCSPISGHKSVSWYQQVLGQGPQFIFQYYEKEERGRGNFPDRFSARQFPNYSSELNVNALLLGDSALYLCASNLRTGDEKLFFGSGTQLSVL.